This entry lists 8 T cell receptor beta chains sequenced from one sample in a study of identical twins (TCRdb year 2016). The library relied on 5' RACE. The sequencer was an Illumina HiSeq 2000. In-frame beta chains were kept once TCRdb had trimmed the public reads at Q25 with fastp and called clones with MiXCR. Records with the same CDR3 protein are collapsed into one entry carrying the most frequent genes and DNA. The sample has around 370,000 distinct CDR3 sequences on record, 8.5% to 10% of them singletons. Clones ranked in the top ten supply about 8.1% of the sample. The sample was naive T cells sorted from blood. The cell subset or site tag for this specimen amounts to: cells isolated with a human naive T-cell isolation kit. The receptors stem from a woman aged 45-65 years in good health.

A word on this clonotype: A clone one base away is much larger, so this may be a read error. The chain recombines TRBV4-2 with TRBJ2-2, with TRBD2 identical over 10 bases. Unmatched junction bases numbered 8, after V lost 4 bases and J lost 3 bases. The CDR3 has 17 amino acids. Germline CDR1 reads LGHNA; CDR2 reads YNFKEQ. The CDR3 here is CASSLDRLAGDTGELFF. The CDR3 DNA is TGTGCCAGCAGCCTAGATCGCCTAGCGGGAGACACCGGGGAGCTGTTTTTT.

This clonotype appeared a few times. The chain combines TRBV6-5 with TRBJ2-7; 9 nucleotides match TRBD1. The trim removed 2 bases at V and 2 bases at J, leaving 1 base unmatched. The CDR3 consists of 14 residues. Germline-derived CDR1 and CDR2 are MNHEY and SVGAGI. The DNA of the CDR3 is TGTGCCAGCAGTTACCGGACAGGGGCCTACGAGCAGTACTTC. Protein product: CASSYRTGAYEQYF.

In nucleotides, the CDR3 is TGTGCCAGCAGCGGCGGAGGGGGGGGAGCGAACACTGAAGCTTTCTTT. Encoded protein: CASSGGGGGANTEAFF. The rearrangement joins TRBV2 to TRBJ1-1, with D possibly TRBD1 on 6 matching bases. The CDR3 spans 16 residues. V was clipped by 6 bases and J by 1 base, with 18 bases between them. Germline V gene lookup returns CDR1 SNHLY and CDR2 FYNNEI.

With respect to this clonotype: A clone one base away is much larger, so this may be a read error. The chain is built from TRBV25-1 and TRBJ2-1, with 7 bases aligning to TRBD2. The CDR3 length is 11 residues. Germline V gives CDR1 MGHDK, CDR2 SYGVNS. The CDR3 sequence is CPSFWGGEQFF. CDR3 DNA: TGTCCCAGCTTCTGGGGGGGTGAGCAGTTCTTC.

The table lists this clonotype with many counts. The CDR3 DNA follows: TGTGCCAGCAGCCCCGTGGCTGGAAACACCATATATTTT. It is translated as CASSPVAGNTIYF. V is TRBV11-2 and J is TRBJ1-3; D is unresolved. CDR3 size: 13 residues. Germline V CDR1 and CDR2: SGHAT, FQNNGV. The V end lost 5 bases, the J end lost 2 bases, and 7 bases lay between the germline ends.

The chain recombines TRBV27 with TRBJ2-5; 8 nucleotides agree with TRBD1. CDR3 length: 16 residues. The germline CDR1 and CDR2 sequences are MNHEY and SMNVEV (reference sequence). The V segment lost 3 bases and the J segment 4 bases; nucleotides outside the gene matches: 10. CDR3 in amino acids: CASSFRFGRGLETQYF. The DNA of the CDR3 is TGTGCCAGCAGTTTCAGGTTCGGCAGGGGGCTAGAGACCCAGTACTTC.

V usage is TRBV3-1 and J usage is TRBJ2-1, with 13 bases matching TRBD2. The ends lost 7 bases at V and 5 bases at J; junction bases unmatched: 8. The CDR3 is made up of 16 amino acids. Germline CDR1 reads LGHDT; CDR2 reads YNNKEL (reference sequence). CDR3 in amino acids: CASTMGLAGTNNEQFF. The DNA for the CDR3 is TGTGCCAGCACAATGGGACTAGCGGGGACGAACAATGAGCAGTTCTTC.

In its sample, this clonotype was seen many times. This chain links TRBV24-1 with TRBJ1-2; 9 nucleotides line up with TRBD1. V dropped 4 bases and J dropped 3; count of bases not matched to a gene: 5. The CDR3 is made up of 15 amino acids. Germline CDR1 KGHDR, CDR2 SFDVKD. Here the CDR3 reads CATSDPTGGDYGYTF. The CDR3, as DNA: TGTGCCACCAGTGACCCAACAGGGGGCGACTATGGCTACACCTTC.